The clone carrying this T cell receptor beta chain came up a few times. The data belong to a study of blood T cell repertoires in COVID-19. Assay used: immunoSEQ multiplex PCR; TCRdb lists only in-frame clones, some missing. Among about 190,000 clones listed, roughly 84% were seen once. Germline CDR1 LNHDA, CDR2 SQIVND (reference sequence). The CDR3 covers 15 residues. V lost 5 bases and J lost 5; bases outside the gene matches: 6. Sample: peripheral blood. This receptor was identified in an elderly woman with active or convalescent COVID-19. The chain employs TRBV19 and TRBJ2-2, with 9 bases aligning to TRBD2. The CDR3 here is CASSVVAGATGELFF. CDR3 DNA: TGTGCCAGTAGTGTGGTAGCGGGAGCTACCGGGGAGCTGTTTTTT.